The 6 T cell receptor beta chains below all came from one sample that was sequenced in a study of identical twins. Using its own MiXCR run on the 5' RACE reads, TCRdb lists one record per CDR3 protein. The sample lists a few hundred thousand distinct CDR3 sequences, less than 9% seen once, with less than 2.5% in the top ten. This same sample was also part of a study on yellow fever vaccine responses in identical twins.

Sequencing was performed on memory (CD45RO+) T cells sorted from blood. These receptors all stem from a woman aged 18-30 years in good health.

In this sample, this clonotype turned up a few times. The J gene is TRBJ1-5, the V gene TRBV28; maybe TRBD1 (5 bases). With 5 bases removed from V and 3 bases from J, the gap between germline ends came to 8 bases. The CDR3 runs 13 residues. Germline CDR1 reads MDHEN; CDR2 reads SYDVKM. The CDR3 DNA reads as TGTGCCAGCAGTGCAGGGATCAATCAGCCCCAGCATTTT. Translating it yields CASSAGINQPQHF.

This clonotype was detected many times. The chain is built from TRBV6-5 and TRBJ1-4; D is unclear. CDR3 length equals 17 residues. Trimming pared 4 bases from V and 0 bases from J, leaving 15 bases between. Germline V gene sequence: CDR1 MNHEY, CDR2 SVGAGI. CDR3 sequence: CASSSGIPPATNEKLFF. The CDR3 DNA reads as TGTGCCAGCAGTTCGGGCATCCCCCCTGCAACTAATGAAAAACTGTTTTTT.

This clonotype was seen a handful of times. The genes are TRBV28 and TRBJ1-6; 7 bases are a match to TRBD1. The CDR3 spans 15 residues. Germline values: CDR1 MDHEN, CDR2 SYDVKM. Trimming removed 4 bases from V and 7 bases from J; junction bases left unmatched: 7. The CDR3 DNA reads TGTGCCAGCAGTTCCCCCCAGACAGGGAATTCACCCCTCCACTTT. It translates to CASSSPQTGNSPLHF. Full variable domain (missing parts from reference TRBV28 and TRBJ1-6): DVKVTQSSRYLVKRTGEKVFLECVQDMDHENMFWYRQDPGLGLRLIYFSYDVKMKEKGDIPEGYSVSREKKERFSLILESASTNQTSMYLCASSSPQTGNSPLHFGNGTRLTVT.

This sequence joins TRBV21-1 and TRBJ2-2; TRBD1, as called in the table, went unchecked against the DNA. TRBV21-1 is reported as a pseudogene. The CDR3 covers 18 residues. For the CDR3, the DNA is TGTGCCAGCAGCAAAGAGGTTTCCGGGACAACGGGCACCGGGGAGCTGTTTTTT. Translating gives CASSKEVSGTTGTGELFF.

This clonotype has just a few counts. The chain combines TRBV15 with TRBJ2-7; TRBD2 matches at 13 bases. The CDR3 totals 17 residues. V dropped 0 bases and J dropped 0; count of bases not matched to a gene: 2. Germline loops: CDR1 LNHNV, CDR2 YYDKDF (reference sequence). Here the CDR3 reads CATSRELAGGSSYEQYF. Here the CDR3 DNA reads TGTGCCACCAGCAGAGAACTAGCGGGAGGGAGCTCCTACGAGCAGTACTTC.

In this sample, this clonotype turned up a few times. This sequence joins TRBV6-5 and TRBJ2-7; D is undetermined. The V gene lost 6 bases and the J gene lost 7 bases, with 16 bases spanning the gap. Germline V gene lookup returns CDR1 MNHEY and CDR2 SVGAGI. CDR3 length: 13 residues. For the CDR3, the DNA is TGTGCCAGCAGCTTGACTTCGACGAGGGAGCAGTACTTC. Translating gives CASSLTSTREQYF.